This TCR beta chain was captured in a study of T cells in Graves' hyperthyroidism and ophthalmopathy. Whole-study findings and limits: Most thyroid clonotypes expanded above 0.001 were also detected in blood.

TCR beta CDR3 regions were amplified from RNA. The primer set for the first-round RT-PCR of the TCR CDR3 was HTBI. TCRdb redid the calling of the multiplex PCR reads with MiXCR, one entry per CDR3 protein. The profile shows a few hundred thousand distinct CDR3 sequences, approximately 17% of them singletons. Per the germline V gene, CDR1 is SGHRS and CDR2 is YFSETQ. Trimming pared 0 bases from V and 9 bases from J, leaving 7 bases between. The CDR3 runs 13 residues. Details on this clonotype: Its antigen remains unidentified.

The V call is TRBV5-1, the J call TRBJ1-6; D gene uncertain. This TCR came from a woman under 30 with Graves' ophthalmopathy. Sample: blood. CDR3 in amino acids: CASSLGQGSPLHF. CDR3 DNA sequence: TGCGCCAGCAGCTTGGGCCAAGGTTCACCCCTCCACTTT.